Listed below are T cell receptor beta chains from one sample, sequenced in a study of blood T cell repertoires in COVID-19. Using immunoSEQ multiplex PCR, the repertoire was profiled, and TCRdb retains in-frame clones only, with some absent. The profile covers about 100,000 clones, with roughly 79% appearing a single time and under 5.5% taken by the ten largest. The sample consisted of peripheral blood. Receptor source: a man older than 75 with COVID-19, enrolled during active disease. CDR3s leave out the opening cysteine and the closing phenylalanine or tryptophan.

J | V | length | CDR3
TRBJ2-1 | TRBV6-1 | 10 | ASNRGNNEQF
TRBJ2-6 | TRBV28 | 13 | ASSLHRDGANVLT
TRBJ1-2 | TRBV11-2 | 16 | ASSLDKYGQGSSYGYT
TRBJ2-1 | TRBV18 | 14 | ASSPARDRVYNEQF
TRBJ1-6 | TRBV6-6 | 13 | ASSPLSGANSPLH
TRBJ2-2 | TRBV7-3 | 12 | ASSSQANTGELF
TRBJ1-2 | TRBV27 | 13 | ASSTLGQGRTGYT
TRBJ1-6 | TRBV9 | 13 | ASSVDGRENSPLH
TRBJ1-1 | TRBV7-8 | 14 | ASRLSGWILNTEAF
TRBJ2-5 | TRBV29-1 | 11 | SVDGQRRETQY
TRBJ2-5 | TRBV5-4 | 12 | ASSEQGKGETQY
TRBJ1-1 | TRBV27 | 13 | ASSPDRGRGTEAF
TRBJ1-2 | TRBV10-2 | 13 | ASSLDRGRPGGYT
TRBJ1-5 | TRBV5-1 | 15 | ASSLGIGGFSNQPQH
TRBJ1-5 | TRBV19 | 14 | ASSVRGADINQPQH
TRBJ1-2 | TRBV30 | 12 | AWSSSSGKYGYT
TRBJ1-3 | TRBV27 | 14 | ASSLLGEGSGNTIY
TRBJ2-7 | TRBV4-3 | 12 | ASSQDSVSYEQY
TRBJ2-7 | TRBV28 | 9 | ASSLYSEQY
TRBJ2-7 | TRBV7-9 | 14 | ASSLAELVMGSEQY
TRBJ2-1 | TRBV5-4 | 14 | ASSYPPAGKGNEQF
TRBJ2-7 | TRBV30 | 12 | AWDRTGTVYEQY
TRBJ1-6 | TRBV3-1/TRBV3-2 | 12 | ASSPRDFNSPLH
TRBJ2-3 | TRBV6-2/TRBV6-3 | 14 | ASSYRGLAGTDTQY
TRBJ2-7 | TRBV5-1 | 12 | ASSVTSGGEEQY
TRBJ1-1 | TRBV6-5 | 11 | ASSPGSNTEAF
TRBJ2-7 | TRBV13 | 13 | ASSFRDRGPSEQY
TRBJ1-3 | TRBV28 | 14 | ASSIRTGLMGNTIY
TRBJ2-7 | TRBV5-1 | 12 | ASSQPTGAYEQY
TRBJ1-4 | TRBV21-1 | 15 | ASDLPGGASTNEKLF
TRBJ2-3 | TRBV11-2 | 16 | ASSLSYGLAGGRDTQY
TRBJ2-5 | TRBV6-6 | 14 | ASSSPDRGFMETQY